A selection of T cell receptor beta chains follows, all from one sample in a study of T-cell reconstitution after alpha-beta-depleted transplantation in children. TCRdb fed the PCR reads into MiXCR, producing one record per CDR3 protein. This sample yields about 980,000 distinct CDR3 sequences, of which about 29% are seen a single time; approximately 30% belongs to the top ten. Sequenced here: PBMCs, mostly from graft donor cells, sampled 360 days after TCRalphabeta/CD19-depleted stem cell transplant. The receptor source for this set is a boy less than two years old who had a stem cell transplant for SCID, so the T cells may come from the graft donor. The CDR3 runs from the conserved cysteine through the conserved F or W. Each record gives: clone size, V gene, D gene, J gene, CDR3 protein, CDR3 DNA. The D gene is left open where the match is weak. Size tells how often a clone was seen (once, few, many) or the class of an expanded clone, and some rows leave it out.

size: -
V: TRBV12-3/TRBV12-4
D: TRBD2
J: TRBJ2-7
CDR3: CASRKLGGTYEQYF
DNA: TGTGCCAGCAGGAAATTGGGGGGGACCTACGAGCAGTACTTC

size: -
V: TRBV10-3
D: TRBD1
J: TRBJ2-1
CDR3: CAISPGGRSYNEQFF
DNA: TGTGCCATCTCCCCAGGGGGTCGTTCCTACAATGAGCAGTTCTTC

size: many
V: TRBV18
D: -
J: TRBJ1-1
CDR3: CASSSNTEAFF
DNA: TGTGCCAGCAGTTCGAACACTGAAGCTTTCTTT

size: few
V: TRBV18
D: TRBD1
J: TRBJ2-1
CDR3: CASSPTGVLYNEQFF
DNA: TGTGCCAGCTCACCGACAGGGGTTCTGTACAATGAGCAGTTCTTC

size: many
V: TRBV4-1
D: TRBD1
J: TRBJ1-5
CDR3: CASSQLDRGNQPQHF
DNA: TGCGCCAGCAGCCAACTCGACAGGGGGAATCAGCCCCAGCATTTT

size: -
V: TRBV4-2
D: -
J: TRBJ2-7
CDR3: CASSLTREYEQYF
DNA: TGTGCCAGCAGCCTCACCAGGGAATACGAGCAGTACTTC

size: -
V: TRBV20-1
D: -
J: TRBJ2-1
CDR3: CSASRRGPYNEQFF
DNA: TGCAGTGCTAGTCGGAGGGGGCCTTACAATGAGCAGTTCTTC

size: -
V: TRBV29-1
D: TRBD2
J: TRBJ2-5
CDR3: CSVAGLKETQYF
DNA: TGCAGCGTTGCGGGACTAAAAGAGACCCAGTACTTC

size: few
V: TRBV7-9
D: TRBD1
J: TRBJ2-1
CDR3: CASSASTGVSEQFF
DNA: TGTGCCAGCAGCGCCTCGACAGGGGTCAGTGAGCAGTTCTTC

size: -
V: TRBV12-3/TRBV12-4
D: -
J: TRBJ1-1
CDR3: CASREGTNTEAFF
DNA: TGTGCCAGCAGGGAGGGCACGAACACTGAAGCTTTCTTT

size: -
V: TRBV6-5
D: -
J: TRBJ1-5
CDR3: CASSWVANQPQHF
DNA: TGTGCCAGCAGTTGGGTTGCCAATCAGCCCCAGCATTTT

size: few
V: TRBV5-1
D: -
J: TRBJ2-1
CDR3: CASSNIGGARNEQFF
DNA: TGCGCCAGCAGTAACATAGGGGGGGCGCGCAATGAGCAGTTCTTC

size: -
V: TRBV6-2/TRBV6-3
D: -
J: TRBJ2-5
CDR3: CASSYSAGQGGETQYF
DNA: TGTGCCAGCAGTTACTCGGCTGGGCAGGGCGGAGAGACCCAGTACTTC

size: -
V: TRBV5-1
D: TRBD1
J: TRBJ2-7
CDR3: CASSFGSGTATTYEQYF
DNA: TGCGCCAGCAGCTTCGGGTCCGGGACAGCGACAACCTACGAGCAGTACTTC

size: -
V: TRBV10-3
D: TRBD1
J: TRBJ2-3
CDR3: CAISGSTGGYADTQYF
DNA: TGTGCCATCAGTGGCTCAACAGGGGGGTACGCAGATACGCAGTATTTT

size: few
V: TRBV2
D: -
J: TRBJ1-6
CDR3: CATSSVGNSPLHF
DNA: TGTGCCACCAGCTCTGTGGGAAATTCACCCCTCCACTTT

size: -
V: TRBV4-1
D: -
J: TRBJ1-5
CDR3: CASSQGGGANQPQHF
DNA: TGCGCCAGCAGCCAAGGAGGGGGTGCAAATCAGCCCCAGCATTTT

size: -
V: TRBV4-3
D: -
J: TRBJ2-4
CDR3: CASSQEPDSQNIQYF
DNA: TGCGCCAGCAGCCAAGAACCGGACAGCCAAAACATTCAGTACTTC

size: -
V: TRBV21-1
D: -
J: TRBJ1-1
CDR3: CASSKEYGVTGENTEAFF
DNA: TGTGCCAGCAGCAAAGAGTATGGGGTGACAGGGGAGAACACTGAAGCTTTCTTT

size: few
V: TRBV12-3/TRBV12-4
D: -
J: TRBJ1-1
CDR3: CASRNAGGNTEAFF
DNA: TGTGCCAGCAGGAACGCGGGGGGTAACACTGAAGCTTTCTTT

size: few
V: TRBV9
D: -
J: TRBJ2-1
CDR3: CASSVAASPGEQFF
DNA: TGTGCCAGCAGCGTAGCGGCTAGCCCAGGGGAGCAGTTCTTC

size: -
V: TRBV5-1
D: TRBD1
J: TRBJ1-4
CDR3: CASSNGQGSDEKLFF
DNA: TGCGCCAGCAGCAACGGACAGGGCTCAGACGAAAAACTGTTTTTT